The T cell receptor beta chain described here comes from a study of T-cell memory formation after mild COVID-19. Germline-derived CDR1 and CDR2 are SGHTA and FQGNSA. V lost 4 bases to trimming and J lost 3 bases; unmatched junction nucleotides: 7. The CDR3 consists of 17 residues. One entry per CDR3 protein results from TCRdb running MiXCR on the 5' RACE reads. The data contain about 210,000 distinct CDR3 sequences, over 9.5% of them singletons. This clonotype was found once. The antigen remains unidentified. Study-wide points: The main location of contracting CD4+ clones was CM and EM, and that of contracting CD8+ clones was EMRA.

Sequenced sample: PBMCs or a T cell subset sorted from them (not recorded which). The genes are TRBV7-2 and TRBJ2-5; 14 nucleotides agree with TRBD2. This receptor was taken from a man younger than 30 who had mild COVID-19 (a few samples of this study predate the infection). Cell type and time point are not known. CDR3 coding DNA: TGTGCCAGCAGCTCCCTACCGGGACTAGCGGGGGAAGAGACCCAGTACTTC. This gives the protein CASSSLPGLAGEETQYF.